This T cell receptor (beta chain) is drawn from a study of blood T cell repertoires in COVID-19. Looking at the study overall: Collection of acute and convalescent COVID-19 samples took place in the United States, Italy and Spain. PBMCs, B-cell-depleted T cells, or T cells provided the cDNA or gDNA that made up the material.

This CDR3 is 16 amino acids long. Germline V CDR1 and CDR2: MNHNS, SASEGT. The V gene lost 1 base and the J gene lost 2 bases, with 9 bases spanning the gap. Original handling: Researchers report that nucleated cell counts were estimated from reference gene primer amplification. Generated by immunoSEQ multiplex PCR, the TCRdb table keeps only in-frame clones and is missing some. V and J calls and clone size are copied from that table; D and trimming were computed from the DNA. This sample yields about 67,000 clones, of which roughly 89% are seen a single time; around 20% belongs to the top ten. The rearrangement links TRBV6-1 to TRBJ1-6, with D tentatively TRBD1 (6 bases). The sequence was obtained from a woman of 80 years or more with acute or convalescent COVID-19. Source material: peripheral blood. The CDR3 DNA is TGTGCCAGCAGTGAAGTCAACAGGGCCTATAATTCACCCCTCCACTTT. Translation gives CASSEVNRAYNSPLHF.